Each of the 14 T cell receptor beta chains below was sequenced from the same sample in a study of blood T cell repertoires in COVID-19. The table came from immunoSEQ multiplex PCR; TCRdb's copy has only in-frame clones and leaves some out. The sample has about 83,000 clones; approximately 85% are singletons. The source material was peripheral blood. These receptors were taken from a human donor in a cohort sampled during active COVID-19.

The rearrangement links TRBV5-1 to TRBJ2-1; the match to TRBD2 covers 8 bases. The CDR3 loop spans 16 amino acids. V was clipped by 4 bases and J by 6 bases; unmatched bases: 12. CDR1 is SGHRS and CDR2 is YFSETQ in the germline V gene. CDR3 sequence: CASSPLGTGGANEQFF. CDR3 DNA: TGCGCCAGCAGCCCCTTAGGAACCGGGGGGGCCAATGAGCAGTTCTTC.

This clone was counted only a few times. The J gene is TRBJ2-2, the V gene TRBV9; 10 bases agree with TRBD1. V trimming: 3 bases; J trimming: 7 bases; junction bases outside the gene matches: 3. CDR3 length: 14 amino acids. Germline V gene data show CDR1 as SGDLS and CDR2 as YYNGEE. This chain's CDR3 is CASSATGGGGELFF. DNA for the CDR3: TGTGCCAGCAGCGCGACAGGGGGCGGCGGGGAGCTGTTTTTT.

CDR3 sequence reads: CASSLISGSTDTQYF. The DNA of the CDR3 is TGTGCCAGCAGCTTAATTTCGGGTAGCACAGATACGCAGTATTTT. The V gene is TRBV7-3, the J gene TRBJ2-3; D gene uncertain. The germline V gene encodes CDR1 SGHTA and CDR2 FQGTGA. V lost 1 base to trimming and J lost 0 bases, with 8 bases between them. CDR3 size: 15 residues.

The J gene is TRBJ1-2, the V gene TRBV6-5; D uncertain. The CDR3 sequence is 14 residues long. The germline CDR1 and CDR2 sequences are MNHEY and SVGAGI. Trimming shortened V by 4 bases and J by 8 bases, and 17 bases separated the two germline ends. The CDR3 DNA sequence: TGTGCCAGCAGTTTAGGCTTCGGGAAGGGAGGCTACACCTTC. It translates to CASSLGFGKGGYTF.

The V and J genes are TRBV12-3 or TRBV12-4 and TRBJ2-7, with TRBD1 as a possible D gene (5 bases). This CDR3 contains 11 residues. Deletions cut 6 bases from V and 6 bases from J, with 9 bases between. The CDR3 spells CASSQGSEQYF. The CDR3, as DNA: TGTGCCAGCAGCCAGGGTAGCGAGCAGTACTTC.

V gene TRBV2 combines with J gene TRBJ2-7; D perhaps matches TRBD2 (5 bases). V was shortened by 5 bases and J by 7 bases, with 6 bases between the two germline ends. Germline CDR1 reads SNHLY; CDR2 reads FYNNEI. CDR3 length: 10 residues. The CDR3 loop reads CASSWEEQYF. The DNA of the CDR3 is TGTGCCAGCAGTTGGGAGGAGCAGTACTTC.

This clone appeared once. J is TRBJ2-1 and V is TRBV9, with 8 bases matching TRBD1. The J segment lost 7 bases and the V segment lost 3 bases, leaving 6 bases of the junction unmatched. This CDR3 region has 14 residues. Germline V gene lookup returns CDR1 SGDLS and CDR2 YYNGEE. The CDR3: CASSGEDRENEQFF. Written as DNA, the CDR3 is TGTGCCAGCAGCGGAGAGGACAGGGAAAATGAGCAGTTCTTC.

The CDR3 spells CASSPPRSVASYEQYF. CDR3 DNA: TGTGCCAGCTCACCACCGAGGTCTGTAGCTTCCTACGAGCAGTACTTC. V is TRBV18 and J is TRBJ2-7; D unresolved. The CDR3 runs to 16 residues. Germline V lookup: CDR1 KGHSH, CDR2 LQKENI. The ends were cut back, 0 bases at V and 1 base at J, with 13 bases in the middle. The full variable domain, rest sourced from reference TRBV18 and TRBJ2-7, is NAGVMQNPRHLVRRRGQEARLRCSPMKGHSHVYWYRQLPEEGLKFMVYLQKENIIDESGMPKERFSAEFPKEGPSILRIQQVVRGDSAAYFCASSPPRSVASYEQYFGPGTRLTVT.

V and J are TRBV7-2 and TRBJ2-1, with 9 bases lining up with TRBD2. Germline assignment: CDR1 SGHTA and CDR2 FQGNSA. Trimming at V came to 5 bases and at J to 3 bases, leaving 14 bases not matched to a gene. The CDR3 sequence is 18 residues long. The CDR3 DNA reads TGTGCCAGCAGCCAAAAAACGGGGGTAGCGGGAGTCTACAATGAGCAGTTCTTC. Translated: CASSQKTGVAGVYNEQFF.

The gene calls are TRBV11-2 and TRBJ2-3, with D perhaps matching TRBD2 (5 bases). Looked up from germline, CDR1 is SGHAT and CDR2 is FQNNGV. V was trimmed by 5 bases and J by 0 bases, leaving 9 bases between them. The CDR3 totals 14 residues. CDR3 DNA: TGTGCCAGCAGCCCTTCGGGGAGCACAGATACGCAGTATTTT. Protein sequence: CASSPSGSTDTQYF.

This clone has a count of ten or more. V and J are TRBV20-1 and TRBJ2-2; D is uncertain. Looked up from germline, CDR1 is DFQATT and CDR2 is SNEGSKA (reference sequence). V lost 3 bases to trimming and J lost 5 bases, with 10 bases between them. The CDR3 covers 13 residues. The CDR3 loop reads CSASDRRTGELFF. The CDR3 DNA reads TGCAGTGCTAGTGATCGGAGAACCGGGGAGCTGTTTTTT.

This clone has at least ten counts. This chain links TRBV4-3 with TRBJ1-4, with TRBD1 as a possible D gene (6 bases). V lost 4 bases to trimming and J lost 0 bases, with 18 bases between them. The CDR3 is 18 residues long. From germline, CDR1 is LGHNA and CDR2 YSLEER. The CDR3 spells CASSLTGTRLPTNEKLFF. The CDR3, as DNA: TGCGCCAGCAGCCTGACAGGTACCCGACTTCCAACTAATGAAAAACTGTTTTTT.

This rearrangement joins TRBV27 to TRBJ2-1; D is uncertain. The CDR3 is 14 residues long. Germline loops: CDR1 MNHEY, CDR2 SMNVEV (reference sequence). The germline V and J ends were trimmed by 5 bases and 1 base, with 9 bases remaining between them. The DNA for the CDR3 is TGTGCCAGCAGTCCGACGGGTTCCTACAATGAGCAGTTCTTC. Amino acid sequence: CASSPTGSYNEQFF.

The CDR3 protein is CASSSILGLTDTQYF. CDR3 in DNA: TGTGCCAGCAGCTCGATACTAGGGCTCACAGATACGCAGTATTTT. This chain joins TRBV7-2 and TRBJ2-3, with D possibly matching TRBD2 (5 bases). CDR3 length: 15 amino acids. The V and J ends lost 4 bases and 2 bases respectively, with 13 bases between them. CDR1 and CDR2 from the germline V gene are SGHTA and FQGNSA.